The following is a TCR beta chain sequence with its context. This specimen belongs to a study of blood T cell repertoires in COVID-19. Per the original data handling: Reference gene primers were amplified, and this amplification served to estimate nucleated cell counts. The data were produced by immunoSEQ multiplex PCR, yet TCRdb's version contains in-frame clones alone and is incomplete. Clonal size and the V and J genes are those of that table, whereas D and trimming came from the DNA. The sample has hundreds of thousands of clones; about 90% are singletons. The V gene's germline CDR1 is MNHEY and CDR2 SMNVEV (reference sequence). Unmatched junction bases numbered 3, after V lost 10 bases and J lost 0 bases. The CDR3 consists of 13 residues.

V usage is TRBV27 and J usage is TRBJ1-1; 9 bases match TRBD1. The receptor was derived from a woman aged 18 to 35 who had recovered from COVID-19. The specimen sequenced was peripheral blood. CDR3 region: CANTGGLNTEAFF. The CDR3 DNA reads TGTGCCAACACAGGGGGCTTGAACACTGAAGCTTTCTTT.